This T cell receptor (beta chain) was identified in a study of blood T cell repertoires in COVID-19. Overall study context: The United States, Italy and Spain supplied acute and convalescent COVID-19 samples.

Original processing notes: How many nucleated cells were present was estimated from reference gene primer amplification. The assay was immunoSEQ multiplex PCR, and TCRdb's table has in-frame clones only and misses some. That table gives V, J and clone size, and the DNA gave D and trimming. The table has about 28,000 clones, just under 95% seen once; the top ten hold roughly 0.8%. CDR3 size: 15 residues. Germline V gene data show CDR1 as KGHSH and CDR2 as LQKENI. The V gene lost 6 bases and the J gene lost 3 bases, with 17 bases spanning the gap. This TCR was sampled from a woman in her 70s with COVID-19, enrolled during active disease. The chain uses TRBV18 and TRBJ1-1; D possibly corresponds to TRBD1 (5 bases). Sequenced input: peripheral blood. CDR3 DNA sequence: TGTGCCAGCTCTCGTAGGGACTTCGAGTACACTGAAGCTTTCTTT. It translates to CASSRRDFEYTEAFF.